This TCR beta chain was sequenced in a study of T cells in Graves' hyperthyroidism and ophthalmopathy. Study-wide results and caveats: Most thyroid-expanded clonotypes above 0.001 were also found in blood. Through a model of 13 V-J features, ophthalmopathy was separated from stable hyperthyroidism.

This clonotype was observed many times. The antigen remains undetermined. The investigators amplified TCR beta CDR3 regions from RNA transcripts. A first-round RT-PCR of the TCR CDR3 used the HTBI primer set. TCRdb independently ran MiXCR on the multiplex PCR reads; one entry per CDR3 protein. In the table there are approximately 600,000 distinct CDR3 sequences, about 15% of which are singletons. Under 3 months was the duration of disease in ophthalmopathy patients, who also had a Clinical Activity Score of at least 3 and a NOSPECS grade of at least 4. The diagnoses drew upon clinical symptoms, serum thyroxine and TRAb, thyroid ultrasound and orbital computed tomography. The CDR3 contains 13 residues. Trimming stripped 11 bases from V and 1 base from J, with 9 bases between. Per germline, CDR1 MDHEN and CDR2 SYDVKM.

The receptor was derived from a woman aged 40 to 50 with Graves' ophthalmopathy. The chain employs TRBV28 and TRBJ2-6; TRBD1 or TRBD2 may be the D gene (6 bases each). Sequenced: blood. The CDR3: CAWGASGANVLTF. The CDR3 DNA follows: TGTGCCTGGGGGGCTTCTGGGGCCAACGTCCTGACTTTC.